The 21 T cell receptor beta chains reported below all come from one sample, sequenced in a study of graft-versus-host responses after intestinal transplantation (dated by TCRdb to 2020 to 2023). Preparation of the library involved the immunoSEQ multiplex PCR assay. Entries here come from immuneACCESS through TCRdb and include only in-frame sequences with V and J called. Some clones fail to appear in such tables; in the studies checked, an unresolved V gene covers under half of the shortfall, and the cause of the remainder is unknown. The sample contains about 88,000 clones, 91% of them found a single time. The ten largest clonotypes hold about 0.34% of the sample. Interpreted using the paper, the time point label stands for: cells obtained before transplantation from donor or recipient. Antigens for these TCRs are unknown. Sequences were derived from unstimulated CD4+ T cells sorted from spleen or lymph node cells, sampled before transplant. These receptors were taken from a human donor who was the organ donor for an intestinal transplant.

V is TRBV11-3 and J is TRBJ2-2, with D perhaps matching TRBD2 (6 bases). The CDR3 has 15 residues. The germline V gene encodes CDR1 SGHNT and CDR2 YENEEA. V lost 5 bases to trimming and J lost 4 bases, with 14 bases between them. The CDR3 reads CASSHGGRGTGELFF. CDR3 nucleotide sequence: TGTGCCAGCAGCCATGGAGGGAGAGGCACCGGGGAGCTGTTTTTT.

The CDR3 protein is CASSLDLKGDTEAFF. For the CDR3, the DNA is TGTGCCAGCAGCTTAGATCTAAAGGGGGACACTGAAGCTTTCTTT. The chain combines TRBV11-2 with TRBJ1-1; the D gene is possibly TRBD1 (6 bases). CDR1 is SGHAT, CDR2 FQNNGV, per germline. The CDR3 extends over 15 amino acids. V was shortened by 0 bases and J by 3 bases, with 11 bases between the two germline ends.

This chain joins TRBV5-6 and TRBJ1-1; D is possibly TRBD1 (5 bases). Trimming shortened V by 2 bases and J by 1 base, and 9 bases separated the two germline ends. This CDR3 region has 14 residues. From germline, CDR1 is SGHDT and CDR2 YYEEEE. The CDR3 coding sequence is TGTGCCAGCAGCTTCCCCGACAGGAACACTGAAGCTTTCTTT. Translating it yields CASSFPDRNTEAFF. Complete variable domain (other parts from reference TRBV5-6 and TRBJ1-1): DAGVTQSPTHLIKTRGQQVTLRCSPKSGHDTVSWYQQALGQGPQFIFQYYEEEERQRGNFPDRFSGHQFPNYSSELNVNALLLGDSALYLCASSFPDRNTEAFFGQGTRLTVV.

This clone was counted only a few times. The rearrangement joins TRBV6-1 to TRBJ1-2; 7 nucleotides agree with TRBD1. The CDR3 sequence is 15 residues long. CDR1 MNHNS and CDR2 SASEGT come from the germline V gene. Trimming took 1 base from V and 2 from J; bases not matched to a gene: 4. The CDR3 reads CASSEVMDRNYGYTF. CDR3 in DNA: TGTGCCAGCAGTGAAGTTATGGACAGGAACTATGGCTACACCTTC.

The chain's CDR3 is CASRQETYEQYF. Here the CDR3 DNA reads TGTGCCAGCAGACAGGAGACCTACGAGCAGTACTTC. J is TRBJ2-7 and V is TRBV6-5; maybe TRBD1 (5 bases). CDR1 and CDR2 (germline): MNHEY, SVGAGI. V lost 6 bases and J lost 2, with 8 bases in between. This CDR3 comprises 12 residues.

This chain uses TRBV14 with TRBJ2-7, with 8 nucleotides matching TRBD1. Germline CDR1 reads SGHDN; CDR2 reads FVKESK. The V and J ends lost 2 bases and 5 bases, in that order; junction bases with no gene match: 2. The CDR3 runs to 13 residues. CDR3 bases: TGTGCCAGCAGCCAACTGGACAGGGACGAGCAGTACTTC. Its protein product is CASSQLDRDEQYF.

The V gene is TRBV2, the J gene TRBJ1-3; 9 positions match TRBD1. The trim removed 6 bases at V and 0 bases at J, leaving 9 bases unmatched. Germline CDR1 is SNHLY and CDR2 is FYNNEI. The CDR3 covers 17 residues. CDR3 nucleotides: TGTGCCAGCAGGGGTGGGACAGGGACCGTCTCTGGAAACACCATATATTTT. The encoded protein is CASRGGTGTVSGNTIYF.

The V and J genes are TRBV5-6 and TRBJ2-1; TRBD1 matches at 7 bases. The ends lost 9 bases at V and 6 bases at J; junction bases unmatched: 12. The germline gives CDR1 SGHDT, CDR2 YYEEEE. The length of the CDR3 is 14 residues. CDR3 sequence reads: CATHRDSPVNEQFF. The CDR3 nucleotides read TGTGCCACACACCGGGACAGCCCCGTCAATGAGCAGTTCTTC.

The CDR3 nucleotides are TGTGCCAGCAGCTTCCACAGGGGTTATTTCGGGAAGCAGAAAGGCGGGGAGCTGTTTTTT. Protein product: CASSFHRGYFGKQKGGELFF. This chain joins TRBV7-8 and TRBJ2-2; the match to TRBD1 covers 7 bases. The CDR3 has 20 residues. The germline V gene has CDR1 SGHVS and CDR2 FQNEAQ. Trimming at V came to 3 bases and at J to 7 bases, leaving 23 bases not matched to a gene.

The CDR3 DNA follows: TGTGCCAGCAGTGAATTGCACGCCATAAAACAACTACCCGGGACAGAGAACTACAATGAGCAGTTCTTC. It is translated as CASSELHAIKQLPGTENYNEQFF. The chain carries TRBV6-1 and TRBJ2-1, with 7 nucleotides matching TRBD1. Trimming removed 2 bases from V and 3 bases from J; junction bases left unmatched: 28. Per germline, CDR1 MNHNS and CDR2 SASEGT. This CDR3 region has 23 residues.

The rearrangement uses TRBV29-1 and TRBJ2-2; D is ambiguous. The CDR3 is 13 amino acids. The germline CDR1 and CDR2 sequences are SQVTM and ANQGSEA. V was shortened by 2 bases and J by 8 bases, with 12 bases between the two germline ends. CDR3 in DNA: TGCAGCGTTGAATTTTACTTGTCTGGGGAGCTGTTTTTT. Translated: CSVEFYLSGELFF.

This chain joins TRBV11-3 and TRBJ1-1, with 11 bases identical to TRBD1. J gave up 6 bases and V 2 bases, and 5 bases lay outside the gene matches. Per the germline V gene, CDR1 is SGHNT and CDR2 is YENEEA. The CDR3 consists of 15 residues. The CDR3 region has the DNA TGTGCCAGCAGCTTACTGGGACAGGGGGTCTCTGAAGCTTTCTTT. Encoded protein: CASSLLGQGVSEAFF.

The rearrangement joins TRBV6-5 to TRBJ2-3, with D hard to call. Looked up from germline, CDR1 is MNHEY and CDR2 is SVGAGI. Trimming removed 2 bases from V and 0 bases from J, with 9 bases in between. The CDR3 length is 15 residues. CDR3 sequence: CASSYDWSSTDTQYF. CDR3 in DNA: TGTGCCAGCAGTTACGACTGGAGTAGCACAGATACGCAGTATTTT.

This chain links TRBV18 with TRBJ1-1; weak D call: TRBD1 (6 bases). The V gene lost 4 bases and the J gene lost 3 bases, with 9 bases spanning the gap. The length of the CDR3 is 13 residues. CDR1 is KGHSH and CDR2 is LQKENI in the germline V gene. As DNA, the CDR3 is TGTGCCAGCTCACAGAACAGGGACACTGAAGCTTTCTTT. Translating it yields CASSQNRDTEAFF.

The genes are TRBV4-2 and TRBJ2-3; TRBD2 aligns across 14 bases. V shed 0 bases and J 4 bases; nucleotides not matched to a gene: 6. CDR1 and CDR2 (germline): LGHNA, YNFKEQ. The CDR3 has 18 residues. The CDR3, as DNA: TGTGCCAGCAGCCAAGATAGACTAGCGGGGGGGATCTCAGATACGCAGTATTTT. Its translation: CASSQDRLAGGISDTQYF.

The chain is built from TRBV10-2 and TRBJ1-1; TRBD1 agrees at 9 bases. V lost 9 bases and J lost 0; bases outside the gene matches: 14. The CDR3 has 17 amino acids. Germline V gene data show CDR1 as WSHSY and CDR2 as SAAADI. The CDR3 reads CASRTSGQGLMNTEAFF. The CDR3 coding sequence is TGCGCCAGTCGAACCTCGGGACAGGGCCTCATGAACACTGAAGCTTTCTTT.

This rearrangement joins TRBV7-9 to TRBJ1-4, with 7 bases matching TRBD1. Germline lookup yields CDR1 SEHNR and CDR2 FQNEAQ (reference sequence). The CDR3 extends over 15 amino acids. J gave up 8 bases and V 2 bases, and 8 bases lay outside the gene matches. CDR3 sequence reads: CASSLYDREAEKLFF. The CDR3 DNA reads TGTGCCAGCAGCTTATACGACAGGGAAGCGGAAAAACTGTTTTTT. The entire variable domain, with the rest obtained from reference TRBV7-9 and TRBJ1-4, is as follows: DTGVSQNPRHKITKRGQNVTFRCDPISEHNRLYWYRQTLGQGPEFLTYFQNEAQLEKSRLLSDRFSAERPKGSFSTLEIQRTEQGDSAMYLCASSLYDREAEKLFFGSGTQLSVL.

The chain employs TRBV11-2 and TRBJ1-3, with D unclear. The CDR3 sequence is 15 residues long. Germline assignment: CDR1 SGHAT and CDR2 FQNNGV. V lost 1 base, J lost 0 bases, and 7 bases lay in between. The CDR3 loop reads CASSLAQFSGNTIYF. For the CDR3, the DNA is TGTGCCAGCAGCTTAGCGCAGTTCTCTGGAAACACCATATATTTT.

The chain joins TRBV28 to TRBJ1-1; D is possibly TRBD1 (5 bases). Between the trimmed V and J ends, which lost 6 bases and 5 bases, there was a span of 19 bases. Germline loops: CDR1 MDHEN, CDR2 SYDVKM. There are 15 residues in the CDR3. The DNA of the CDR3 is TGTGCCAGCAGCATACCGGTGGGGGGAGGGACTGAAGCTTTCTTT. Residues: CASSIPVGGGTEAFF.

The J gene is TRBJ1-5, the V gene TRBV28; D may be TRBD1 (5 bases). CDR1 is MDHEN, CDR2 SYDVKM, per germline. The V and J ends lost 5 bases and 0 bases respectively, with 11 bases between them. The CDR3 has 15 residues. The CDR3 bases are TGTGCCAGCAGTCTAGACAGAATTAGCAATCAGCCCCAGCATTTT. It yields the protein CASSLDRISNQPQHF.

This clone occurred once. The CDR3 sequence: CAWSTQGDTEAFF. CDR3 coding DNA: TGTGCCTGGTCGACCCAGGGGGACACTGAAGCTTTCTTT. The chain is built from TRBV30 and TRBJ1-1; 7 nucleotides match TRBD1. V lost 5 bases to trimming and J lost 3 bases; unmatched junction nucleotides: 6. Germline V gene data show CDR1 as GTSNPN and CDR2 as SVGIG (reference sequence). The CDR3 runs to 13 residues.